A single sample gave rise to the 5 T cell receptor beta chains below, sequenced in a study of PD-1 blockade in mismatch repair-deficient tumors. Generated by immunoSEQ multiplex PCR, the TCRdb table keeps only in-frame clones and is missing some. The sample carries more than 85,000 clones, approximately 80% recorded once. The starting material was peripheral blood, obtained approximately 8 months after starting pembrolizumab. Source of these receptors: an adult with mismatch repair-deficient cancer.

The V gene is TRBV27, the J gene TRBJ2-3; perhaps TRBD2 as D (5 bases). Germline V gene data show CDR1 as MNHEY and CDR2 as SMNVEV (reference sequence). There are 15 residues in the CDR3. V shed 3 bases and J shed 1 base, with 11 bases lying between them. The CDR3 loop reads CASSFSGVGTDTQYF. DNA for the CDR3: TGTGCCAGCAGTTTTTCCGGGGTCGGCACAGATACGCAGTATTTT.

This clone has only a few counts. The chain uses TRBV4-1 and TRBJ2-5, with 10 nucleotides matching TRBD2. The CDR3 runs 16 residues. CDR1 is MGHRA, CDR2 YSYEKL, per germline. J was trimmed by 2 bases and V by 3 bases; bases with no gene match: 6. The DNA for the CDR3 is TGCGCCAGCAGCCACGTTAGCGGGAGGTCGCAAGAGACCCAGTACTTC. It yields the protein CASSHVSGRSQETQYF.

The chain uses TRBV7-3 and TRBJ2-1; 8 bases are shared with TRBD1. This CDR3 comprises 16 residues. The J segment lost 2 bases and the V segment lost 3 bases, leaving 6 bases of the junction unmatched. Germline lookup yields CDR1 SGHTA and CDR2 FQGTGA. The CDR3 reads CASSFNRDRPYNEQFF. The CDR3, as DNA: TGTGCCAGCAGCTTTAACCGGGACAGGCCCTACAATGAGCAGTTCTTC. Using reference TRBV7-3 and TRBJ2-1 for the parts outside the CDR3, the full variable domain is GAGVSQTPSNKVTEKGKYVELRCDPISGHTALYWYRQSLGQGPEFLIYFQGTGAADDSGLPNDRFFAVRPEGSVSTLKIQRTERGDSAVYLCASSFNRDRPYNEQFFGPGTRLTVL.

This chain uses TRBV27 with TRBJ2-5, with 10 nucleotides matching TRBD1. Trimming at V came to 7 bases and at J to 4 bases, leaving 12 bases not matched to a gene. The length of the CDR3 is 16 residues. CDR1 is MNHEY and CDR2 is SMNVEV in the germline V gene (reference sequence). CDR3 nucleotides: TGTGCCAGCAATACAGCCGACAGGGGGCAGGGAGAGACCCAGTACTTC. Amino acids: CASNTADRGQGETQYF.

CDR3 coding DNA: TGTGCCAGCAGCTTGCCGACCCTAACTAGCGGGAGCGGCAATGAGCAGTTCTTC. Translated, it gives CASSLPTLTSGSGNEQFF. J is TRBJ2-1 and V is TRBV7-9; 11 nucleotides align to TRBD2. This CDR3 comprises 18 residues. Looked up from germline, CDR1 is SEHNR and CDR2 is FQNEAQ (reference sequence). The V gene end was trimmed by 3 bases and the J gene end by 6 bases; junction bases not matched to a gene: 13.